Below, 27 T cell receptor beta chains from the same sample are listed, as sequenced in a study of cytomegalovirus exposure and HLA in healthy donors (dated by TCRdb to the late 2010s). Receptor amplification or capture employed the immunoSEQ multiplex PCR assay. The multiplex PCR relied on a mix of 60 forward primers for TCR Vbeta segments and 13 reverse primers for TCR Jbeta segments. TCRdb's version of the immuneACCESS table is confined to in-frame rearrangements and falls short of the full clone set. An unresolved V gene accounts for under half of the shortfall where checked; the remainder is of unknown origin. The table for this sample lists around 86,000 clones; 70% to 85% of them were counted only once. The ten largest clonotypes hold around 3% of the sample. The sequencing sample was made of PBMCs. The receptors were gathered from a man aged 45-60 years in good health and CMV-seropositive.

This clone occurred a few times. The V gene is TRBV4-3, the J gene TRBJ1-1, with D unclear. V lost 4 bases, J lost 3 bases, and 12 bases lay in between. The CDR3 spans 14 residues. The V gene's germline CDR1 is LGHNA and CDR2 YSLEER. The CDR3: CASSPSRVDTEAFF. In DNA form, the CDR3 reads TGCGCCAGCAGCCCCTCCCGGGTAGACACTGAAGCTTTCTTT.

V usage is TRBV5-6 and J usage is TRBJ1-1; perhaps TRBD1 as D (5 bases). The germline V gene has CDR1 SGHDT and CDR2 YYEEEE. The V end was cut by 1 base, the J end by 4 bases, with 14 bases between. The CDR3 length is 15 residues. CDR3 sequence: CASSLWVGEGTEAFF. DNA for the CDR3: TGTGCCAGCAGCTTGTGGGTGGGGGAGGGCACTGAAGCTTTCTTT.

A single count supports this clone. The chain carries TRBV5-1 and TRBJ1-2, with D possibly matching TRBD1 (6 bases). V was trimmed by 4 bases and J by 5 bases, leaving 18 bases between them. CDR1 is SGHRS and CDR2 is YFSETQ in the germline V gene. The CDR3 length is 15 residues. CDR3 sequence reads: CASSTGTLVGYGYTF. DNA of the CDR3: TGCGCCAGCAGCACCGGGACATTGGTAGGGTATGGCTACACCTTC.

There are a few counts of this clone. CDR3 residues: CASSLAAATPTDTQYF. The CDR3 DNA follows: TGTGCCAGCAGCTTAGCGGCGGCAACACCCACAGATACGCAGTATTTT. This chain uses TRBV7-2 with TRBJ2-3; D not resolved. Germline V gives CDR1 SGHTA, CDR2 FQGNSA. CDR3 length equals 16 residues. The V and J ends lost 0 bases and 2 bases respectively, with 12 bases between them.

The chain links TRBV7-2 to TRBJ2-7; 9 bases agree with TRBD1. With V trimmed by 5 bases and J by 4 bases, 6 bases remained unmatched. This CDR3 is 14 amino acids long. Germline CDR1 and CDR2: SGHTA and FQGNSA. The CDR3 bases are TGTGCCAGCAGCCATGGACAGGGGTTATACGAGCAGTACTTC. Translation: CASSHGQGLYEQYF.

The chain links TRBV7-9 to TRBJ2-7; maybe TRBD2 (7 bases). CDR3 length: 15 residues. Germline assignment: CDR1 SEHNR and CDR2 FQNEAQ (reference sequence). The V gene lost 6 bases and the J gene lost 2 bases, with 17 bases spanning the gap. DNA of the CDR3: TGTGCCAGCAGTCACTGGGGGGGGGACACCTACGAGCAGTACTTC. It encodes CASSHWGGDTYEQYF. The entire variable domain, with the rest obtained from reference TRBV7-9 and TRBJ2-7, is as follows: DTGVSQNPRHKITKRGQNVTFRCDPISEHNRLYWYRQTLGQGPEFLTYFQNEAQLEKSRLLSDRFSAERPKGSFSTLEIQRTEQGDSAMYLCASSHWGGDTYEQYFGPGTRLTVT.

For this clone: The same CDR3 can be traced to other DNA sequences in this sample. The chain uses TRBV5-1 and TRBJ2-5; D might be TRBD2 (5 bases). Looked up from germline, CDR1 is SGHRS and CDR2 is YFSETQ. V lost 7 bases and J lost 5, with 6 bases in between. This CDR3 spans 10 amino acids. The CDR3 nucleotides are TGCGCCAGCGGGGAGGAGACCCAGTACTTC. Translated, it gives CASGEETQYF. The variable domain in full, with the rest retrieved from reference TRBV5-1 and TRBJ2-5, is KAGVTQTPRYLIKTRGQQVTLSCSPISGHRSVSWYQQTPGQGLQFLFEYFSETQRNKGNFPGRFSGRQFSNSRSEMNVSTLELGDSALYLCASGEETQYFGPGTRLLVL.

The chain joins TRBV7-6 to TRBJ1-1; D might be TRBD1 (6 bases). The CDR3 runs to 13 residues. V lost 7 bases and J 4 bases, leaving 13 bases between the germline ends. Germline CDR1 SGHVS, CDR2 FNYEAQ. The CDR3 DNA reads as TGTGCCAGCAAGGGGGGCGGGAGCACTGAAGCTTTCTTT. Its protein product is CASKGGGSTEAFF.

The rearrangement joins TRBV2 to TRBJ1-2; TRBD1 aligns across 7 bases. V shed 10 bases, J shed 4 bases, and the junction held 9 bases outside the gene matches. Germline V lookup: CDR1 SNHLY, CDR2 FYNNEI. The CDR3 totals 13 residues. CDR3 nucleotides: TGTGCCACCAGGACAGGAGGAGTCTATGGCTACACCTTC. Its protein product is CATRTGGVYGYTF. The variable domain in full, with the rest retrieved from reference TRBV2 and TRBJ1-2, is EPEVTQTPSHQVTQMGQEVILRCVPISNHLYFYWYRQILGQKVEFLVSFYNNEISEKSEIFDDQFSVERPDGSNFTLKIRSTKLEDSAMYFCATRTGGVYGYTFGSGTRLTVV.

This chain joins TRBV11-2 and TRBJ2-1; weak D call: TRBD2 (6 bases). Germline V gives CDR1 SGHAT, CDR2 FQNNGV. The CDR3 sequence is 15 residues long. The germline V and J ends were trimmed by 0 bases and 4 bases, with 10 bases remaining between them. CDR3 bases: TGTGCCAGCAGCTTAGATAGTAGCGGTTACAATGAGCAGTTCTTC. Translated, it gives CASSLDSSGYNEQFF.

For this clone: This same CDR3 is encoded by further DNA sequences in the sample. This chain connects TRBV4-1 to TRBJ2-6, with D perhaps TRBD2 (6 bases). In germline, CDR1 is MGHRA, CDR2 YSYEKL. Trimming cost V 3 bases and J 5 bases, with 14 bases left between them. CDR3 length: 16 amino acids. This chain's CDR3 is CASSQDGGARANVLTF. As DNA, the CDR3 is TGCGCCAGCAGCCAGGATGGAGGGGCAAGGGCCAACGTCCTGACTTTC.

The rearrangement links TRBV7-8 to TRBJ2-7, with D possibly TRBD2 on 7 matching bases. CDR1 SGHVS and CDR2 FQNEAQ come from the germline V gene. V gave up 1 base and J gave up 3 bases, with 10 bases separating them. The CDR3 loop spans 14 amino acids. This chain's CDR3 is CASSLVGGLYEQYF. CDR3 sequence (DNA): TGTGCCAGCAGCTTAGTCGGGGGGCTCTACGAGCAGTACTTC.

The table lists this clone with a few counts. J is TRBJ1-3 and V is TRBV19; 8 bases fit TRBD1. Germline loops: CDR1 LNHDA, CDR2 SQIVND (reference sequence). The CDR3 runs to 16 residues. V was pared by 3 bases and J by 4 bases, with 8 bases of the junction left unmatched. The CDR3 is CASSIPSRGRGNTIYF. The CDR3, as DNA: TGTGCCAGTAGTATCCCCTCCAGGGGGCGAGGAAACACCATATATTTT.

The chain links TRBV7-9 to TRBJ1-1, with 8 nucleotides matching TRBD1. The CDR3 loop spans 13 amino acids. Per the germline V gene, CDR1 is SEHNR and CDR2 is FQNEAQ (reference sequence). The V and J ends lost 7 bases and 6 bases, in that order; junction bases with no gene match: 7. CDR3 DNA: TGTGCCAGCACCCTCCAGGGGGCGGCTGAAGCTTTCTTT. This sequence encodes CASTLQGAAEAFF.

The rearrangement links TRBV5-1 to TRBJ1-2; possible D gene TRBD1, 5 bases. V was clipped by 3 bases and J by 3 bases, with 15 bases between them. This CDR3 is 15 amino acids long. Germline V CDR1 and CDR2: SGHRS, YFSETQ. The DNA for the CDR3 is TGCGCCAGCAGCTCTCCTTACGGGGGGGACTATGGCTACACCTTC. Amino acids: CASSSPYGGDYGYTF.

CDR3 region: CASSWSSGHTGELFF. DNA of the CDR3: TGTGCCAGTAGTTGGTCTAGCGGGCACACCGGGGAGCTGTTTTTT. This sequence joins TRBV19 and TRBJ2-2, with 8 bases lining up with TRBD2. Trimming removed 5 bases from V and 3 bases from J; junction bases left unmatched: 5. Germline V gene sequence: CDR1 LNHDA, CDR2 SQIVND (reference sequence). This CDR3 comprises 15 residues.

The chain uses TRBV9 and TRBJ2-1; 7 positions match TRBD1. CDR3 length: 17 amino acids. With 0 bases clipped from V and 2 bases from J, the junction kept 8 bases outside the gene matches. Germline CDR1 is SGDLS and CDR2 is YYNGEE. The CDR3 sequence: CASSVVTGTNTYNEQFF. The CDR3 DNA is TGTGCCAGCAGCGTAGTGACAGGGACGAACACCTACAATGAGCAGTTCTTC.

This clone was detected only a few times. This sequence joins TRBV5-1 and TRBJ1-1, with 9 bases lining up with TRBD1. The junction had 4 bases not matched to a gene; V was cut back by 3 bases and J by 7 bases. The germline CDR1 and CDR2 sequences are SGHRS and YFSETQ. This CDR3 comprises 13 residues. The CDR3 nucleotides are TGCGCCAGCAGCTCCGGGACAGGGCTTGAAGCTTTCTTT. Protein sequence: CASSSGTGLEAFF.

The rearrangement joins TRBV4-1 to TRBJ1-2; perhaps TRBD1 as D (5 bases). Between the trimmed V and J ends, which lost 1 base and 5 bases, there was a span of 17 bases. Germline V gene data show CDR1 as MGHRA and CDR2 as YSYEKL. The CDR3 spans 16 residues. The CDR3 protein is CASSQVEKTGLYGYTF. The DNA for the CDR3 is TGCGCCAGCAGCCAAGTAGAGAAAACAGGATTGTATGGCTACACCTTC.

The V and J genes are TRBV19 and TRBJ2-5, with TRBD2 matching 7 bases. The CDR3 totals 15 residues. The germline V gene encodes CDR1 LNHDA and CDR2 SQIVND (reference sequence). V was clipped by 10 bases and J by 2 bases; unmatched bases: 13. The CDR3 sequence is CATQGHSGTQETQYF. DNA of the CDR3: TGTGCCACCCAAGGACACAGCGGGACTCAAGAGACCCAGTACTTC.

The V call is TRBV2, the J call TRBJ2-1, with D possibly TRBD1 on 5 matching bases. Germline values: CDR1 SNHLY, CDR2 FYNNEI. Trimming cost V 9 bases and J 0 bases, with 12 bases left between them. The CDR3 consists of 14 residues. CDR3 residues: CASVTAHSYNEQFF. The CDR3 DNA is TGTGCCAGTGTGACAGCGCACTCCTACAATGAGCAGTTCTTC.

The V gene is TRBV18, the J gene TRBJ1-5, with a possible D match to TRBD1 (6 bases). The germline CDR1 and CDR2 sequences are KGHSH and LQKENI. The CDR3 extends over 17 amino acids. Trimming removed 3 bases from V and 6 bases from J, with 21 bases in between. CDR3 protein: CASSPPQFSGASQPQHF. CDR3 nucleotides: TGTGCCAGCTCACCGCCACAGTTCTCAGGGGCGTCTCAGCCCCAGCATTTT.

The rearrangement links TRBV29-1 to TRBJ2-1; possible D gene TRBD2, 6 bases. CDR1 and CDR2 (germline): SQVTM, ANQGSEA. Trimming cost V 4 bases and J 8 bases, with 12 bases left between them. This CDR3 is built from 12 residues. CDR3 nucleotide sequence: TGCAGCGTTGGGAGACTAGGGGATGAGCAGTTCTTC. Protein product: CSVGRLGDEQFF.

This clone was recorded once. The chain combines TRBV5-6 with TRBJ2-1, with D possibly matching TRBD2 (5 bases). The germline CDR1 and CDR2 sequences are SGHDT and YYEEEE. This CDR3 region has 14 residues. V gave up 3 bases and J gave up 8 bases, with 15 bases separating them. The CDR3: CASSSIGLEDEQFF. In nucleotides, the CDR3 is TGTGCCAGCAGCTCCATAGGGTTGGAGGATGAGCAGTTCTTC.

The gene calls are TRBV30 and TRBJ1-6, with 8 bases aligning to TRBD1. Germline loops: CDR1 GTSNPN, CDR2 SVGIG (reference sequence). The junction had 10 bases not matched to a gene; V was cut back by 4 bases and J by 8 bases. CDR3 length: 15 residues. Here the CDR3 reads CAWKRDRMTHSPLHF. The CDR3 DNA reads TGTGCCTGGAAGAGGGACAGGATGACGCATTCACCCCTCCACTTT. Full variable domain (remainder filled in from reference TRBV30 and TRBJ1-6): SQTIHQWPATLVQPVGSPLSLECTVEGTSNPNLYWYRQAAGRGLQLLFYSVGIGQISSEVPQNLSASRPQDRQFILSSKKLLLSDSGFYLCAWKRDRMTHSPLHFGNGTRLTVT.

This clone was recorded a few times. The chain links TRBV7-2 to TRBJ2-2; weak D call: TRBD2 (5 bases). There are 15 residues in the CDR3. From germline, CDR1 is SGHTA and CDR2 FQGNSA. The V and J ends lost 1 base and 3 bases respectively, with 9 bases between them. The CDR3 loop is CASSLDGGYTGELFF. In DNA, the CDR3 is TGTGCCAGCAGCTTAGATGGAGGATACACCGGGGAGCTGTTTTTT.

This clone was recorded once. This chain uses TRBV2 with TRBJ2-3; TRBD2 is a possible D gene (5 bases). Germline assignment: CDR1 SNHLY and CDR2 FYNNEI. The CDR3 totals 14 residues. The V and J ends lost 6 bases and 1 base respectively, with 11 bases between them. Here the CDR3 reads CASRLALGTDTQYF. CDR3 in DNA: TGTGCCAGCAGGCTAGCCCTGGGCACAGATACGCAGTATTTT.